This T cell receptor beta chain came from a study of identical twins' blood T cells. Findings of the study overall: Twins shared more top CDR3 clonotypes than unrelated donors did. Out-of-frame TCRbeta clonotypes reportedly had markedly more similar V usage in twins than unrelated donors.

On this clonotype: Antigen: not known.

The authors' processing: Each library had roughly 2 to 3.6 million CDR3 reads and about 100,000 to nearly 500,000 clonotypes. MiXCR, applied by TCRdb to the 5' RACE reads, yields one record per CDR3 protein. The V and J calls, along with clone size, are taken from TCRdb and not from the paper's own processing. The sample has roughly 340,000 distinct CDR3 sequences, approximately 30% seen once. The donors were healthy female monozygous twins, three pairs in total. Trimming took off 4 bases at V and 5 bases at J, with 12 bases between the two ends. The germline CDR1 and CDR2 sequences are DFQATT and SNEGSKA (reference sequence). The CDR3 is 13 residues long.

This rearrangement joins TRBV20-1 to TRBJ2-1, with D possibly being TRBD1 or TRBD2 (5 bases each). The source is a woman between 18 and 55 years old in good health. The sample taken for sequencing was PBMCs. CDR3 region: CSATRGRNNEQFF. The CDR3, as DNA: TGCAGTGCTACCCGGGGACGCAACAATGAGCAGTTCTTC.